The rows below give T cell receptor beta chains drawn from one sample of a study of blood T cells in healthy people across ages. TCRdb re-analysed the 5' RACE reads in MiXCR, keeping a single row per CDR3 protein. The sample shows about 1.8 million distinct CDR3 sequences, 49% of them seen only once. What was sequenced was blood. These TCRs come from a woman between 40 and 50 years old in good health. CDR3s include the opening cysteine and the closing phenylalanine or tryptophan. Fields, in order: D gene, J gene, V gene, clone size, CDR3 protein, CDR3 DNA. A D gene is named only where the DNA matches it firmly. Clone size is shown for a subset of rows, as once, few, many or a class of expanded clone.

TRBD1,TRBJ2-7,TRBV5-6,-,CASSFRRTGDDYEQYF,TGTGCCAGCAGCTTCAGACGGACAGGGGATGACTACGAGCAGTACTTC
-,TRBJ2-5,TRBV9,few,CASSVVAGSFETQYF,TGTGCCAGCAGCGTAGTGGCGGGGTCCTTTGAGACCCAGTACTTC
-,TRBJ1-4,TRBV29-1,-,CSVRGRTNEKLFF,TGCAGCGTAAGGGGAAGAACTAATGAAAAACTGTTTTTT
TRBD1,TRBJ2-3,TRBV18,many,CASSPGTGRTDTQYF,TGTGCCAGCAGTCCCGGGACAGGGCGCACAGATACGCAGTATTTT
-,TRBJ2-6,TRBV2,few,CASSPGLGPSGANVLTF,TGTGCCAGCTCTCCTGGACTCGGGCCCTCTGGGGCCAACGTCCTGACTTTC
-,TRBJ2-1,TRBV6-2/TRBV6-3,few,CASSYSTRSHEQFF,TGTGCCAGCAGTTACTCGACTAGGAGCCATGAGCAGTTCTTC
-,TRBJ2-1,TRBV5-6,few,CASSYSGINMYNEQFF,TGTGCCAGCAGCTACTCAGGGATTAATATGTACAATGAGCAGTTCTTC
TRBD2,TRBJ2-1,TRBV4-2,-,CASSQDPASGGLQFF,TGTGCCAGCAGCCAAGATCCCGCTAGCGGGGGTCTGCAGTTCTTC
-,TRBJ2-1,TRBV29-1,-,CSVEGRGAPYNEQFF,TGCAGCGTTGAGGGTCGGGGGGCCCCCTACAATGAGCAGTTCTTC
-,TRBJ2-5,TRBV24-1,-,CATSDFKVSSETQYF,TGTGCCACCAGTGATTTTAAGGTCAGCTCGGAGACCCAGTACTTC
-,TRBJ2-5,TRBV6-1,-,CASTQGRHQNVQETQYF,TGTGCCAGCACTCAAGGTCGACACCAAAATGTCCAAGAGACCCAGTACTTC
TRBD2,TRBJ2-3,TRBV5-6,few,CASSLPGLAGEGGTDTQYF,TGTGCCAGCAGCTTGCCGGGACTAGCGGGGGAGGGTGGCACAGATACGCAGTATTTT
-,TRBJ2-1,TRBV7-2,many,CASGWRSEQFF,TGTGCCAGCGGATGGCGATCTGAGCAGTTCTTC
-,TRBJ2-1,TRBV18,-,CASSRQQGNEQFF,TGTGCCAGCTCACGGCAACAGGGCAATGAGCAGTTCTTC
-,TRBJ2-3,TRBV7-7,-,CASSLDFADTQYF,TGTGCTAGCAGCTTAGATTTCGCAGATACGCAGTATTTT
TRBD1,TRBJ2-1,TRBV7-9,-,CASSLAGQGRLGEQFF,TGTGCCAGCAGCTTAGCGGGACAGGGGCGCCTGGGGGAGCAGTTCTTC
-,TRBJ2-1,TRBV12-3/TRBV12-4,-,CASVRGRVNEQFF,TGTGCCTCCGTCCGAGGGCGCGTAAATGAGCAGTTCTTC
-,TRBJ2-1,TRBV7-2,few,CASSIDMGPYNEQFF,TGTGCCAGCAGCATCGATATGGGTCCTTACAATGAGCAGTTCTTC
-,TRBJ2-7,TRBV20-1,-,CSFDRGSYNEQYF,TGCAGTTTTGATAGGGGCTCCTACAATGAGCAGTACTTC
TRBD1,TRBJ2-3,TRBV3-1,-,CASSQVRDSTTTDTQYF,TGTGCCAGCAGCCAAGTCCGGGACAGCACCACCACAGATACGCAGTATTTT
-,TRBJ2-5,TRBV9,-,CASSPPDMGSQETQYF,TGTGCCAGCAGCCCTCCGGATATGGGCAGCCAAGAGACCCAGTACTTC
-,TRBJ2-1,TRBV20-1,-,CSAREAANEQFF,TGCAGTGCTAGAGAAGCGGCAAATGAGCAGTTCTTC
-,TRBJ2-1,TRBV6-2/TRBV6-3,-,CASGPGSGSYNEQFF,TGTGCCAGCGGCCCGGGGAGTGGATCCTACAATGAGCAGTTCTTC
-,TRBJ2-1,TRBV4-3,few,CASSQDDIWGNEQFF,TGCGCCAGCAGCCAAGATGATATCTGGGGTAATGAGCAGTTCTTC
-,TRBJ1-2,TRBV7-6,-,CASSLGWGASANYGYTF,TGTGCCAGCAGCTTAGGCTGGGGGGCATCCGCTAACTATGGCTACACCTTC
TRBD1,TRBJ2-1,TRBV5-1,-,CASSSDGQGLYNEQFF,TGCGCCAGCAGCTCGGACGGACAGGGACTCTACAATGAGCAGTTCTTC
-,TRBJ2-7,TRBV28,few,CASSLKGEGTNEQYF,TGTGCCAGCAGTTTAAAAGGTGAGGGGACCAACGAGCAGTACTTC
-,TRBJ2-5,TRBV15,-,CATSRAGPLRTQYF,TGTGCCACCAGCAGGGCCGGGCCCTTAAGAACCCAGTACTTC
-,TRBJ1-4,TRBV5-1,-,CASTPGGPNEKLFF,TGCGCCAGCACCCCCGGGGGACCAAATGAAAAACTGTTTTTT
-,TRBJ2-7,TRBV27,-,CASSTASSYEQYF,TGTGCCAGCAGCACAGCTAGCTCCTACGAGCAGTACTTC
TRBD2,TRBJ2-2,TRBV4-3,-,CASSQAPSGNTGELFF,TGCGCCAGCAGCCAAGCCCCTAGCGGGAACACCGGGGAGCTGTTTTTT
-,TRBJ2-5,TRBV28,few,CASRRWGFGETQYF,TGTGCCAGCAGAAGATGGGGTTTCGGAGAGACCCAGTACTTC
-,TRBJ1-6,TRBV7-6,few,CASSPNPSGNSPLHF,TGTGCCAGCAGTCCGAACCCCTCCGGTAATTCACCCCTCCACTTT
-,TRBJ2-1,TRBV20-1,-,CSARYERDFSYNEQFF,TGCAGTGCTAGATACGAACGGGACTTCTCCTACAATGAGCAGTTCTTC
-,TRBJ2-5,TRBV7-6,few,CASSFLPGAKEDQYF,TGTGCCAGCAGCTTTTTACCGGGGGCCAAAGAGGACCAGTACTTC
-,TRBJ1-4,TRBV29-1,-,CSVVESGQINEKLFF,TGCAGCGTTGTAGAATCCGGGCAGATAAATGAAAAACTGTTTTTT
-,TRBJ2-3,TRBV4-3,once,CASSQEALVPGYADTQYF,TGCGCCAGCAGCCAAGAGGCTCTTGTTCCAGGGTACGCAGATACGCAGTATTTT
TRBD1,TRBJ2-2,TRBV2,-,CASSAGQGRTGELFF,TGTGCCAGCAGCGCGGGACAGGGACGGACCGGGGAGCTGTTTTTT
-,TRBJ2-1,TRBV10-3,few,CAISDGPSDEQFF,TGTGCCATCAGTGACGGACCGAGCGATGAGCAGTTCTTC
TRBD2,TRBJ2-1,TRBV6-2/TRBV6-3,-,CASSPGLAGGLGNEQFF,TGTGCCAGCAGTCCCGGACTAGCGGGGGGGCTTGGCAATGAGCAGTTCTTC
-,TRBJ1-5,TRBV4-1,-,CASSREGSASNQPQHF,TGCGCCAGCAGCCGAGAAGGGAGTGCGAGCAATCAGCCCCAGCATTTT
-,TRBJ2-5,TRBV7-9,-,CASRERDTLQETQYF,TGTGCCAGCAGGGAGAGGGACACCCTACAAGAGACCCAGTACTTC
TRBD1,TRBJ2-7,TRBV7-8,few,CASSLHRGPSYEQYF,TGTGCCAGCAGCTTGCACAGGGGACCCTCCTACGAGCAGTACTTC
TRBD2,TRBJ2-1,TRBV20-1,many,CSAIVASGGAHGNEQFF,TGCAGTGCTATCGTTGCTAGCGGGGGGGCTCATGGCAATGAGCAGTTCTTC
-,TRBJ2-1,TRBV7-2,few,CASSHPANEQFF,TGTGCCAGCAGCCACCCTGCGAATGAGCAGTTCTTC
TRBD2,TRBJ2-1,TRBV4-2,-,CASSRPGGSSYTEQFF,TGTGCCAGCAGCCGGCCGGGAGGGAGCTCCTACACTGAGCAGTTCTTC
-,TRBJ1-1,TRBV29-1,-,CSVAVGMNTEAFF,TGCAGCGTCGCCGTGGGGATGAACACTGAAGCTTTCTTT
TRBD2,TRBJ2-5,TRBV5-1,many,CASSFSGDQETQYF,TGTGCCAGCAGCTTTAGCGGGGACCAAGAGACCCAGTACTTC
TRBD2,TRBJ2-7,TRBV20-1,-,CSALSGERAGGYEQYF,TGCAGTGCTCTCTCGGGGGAAAGAGCGGGGGGGTACGAGCAGTACTTC
TRBD1,TRBJ1-2,TRBV7-2,-,CASSNRGGDRYTF,TGTGCCAGCTCTAACAGGGGCGGGGATCGCTACACCTTC
-,TRBJ2-7,TRBV14,-,CASSPRLGSEQYF,TGTGCCAGCAGCCCGAGGTTGGGCTCGGAGCAGTACTTC
-,TRBJ2-5,TRBV12-3/TRBV12-4,-,CASNPARDGLETQYF,TGTGCCAGCAATCCGGCGAGGGATGGGTTGGAGACCCAGTACTTC
TRBD1,TRBJ2-3,TRBV20-1,-,CSALIWDRETDTQYF,TGCAGTGCTTTGATCTGGGACAGGGAGACAGATACGCAGTATTTT